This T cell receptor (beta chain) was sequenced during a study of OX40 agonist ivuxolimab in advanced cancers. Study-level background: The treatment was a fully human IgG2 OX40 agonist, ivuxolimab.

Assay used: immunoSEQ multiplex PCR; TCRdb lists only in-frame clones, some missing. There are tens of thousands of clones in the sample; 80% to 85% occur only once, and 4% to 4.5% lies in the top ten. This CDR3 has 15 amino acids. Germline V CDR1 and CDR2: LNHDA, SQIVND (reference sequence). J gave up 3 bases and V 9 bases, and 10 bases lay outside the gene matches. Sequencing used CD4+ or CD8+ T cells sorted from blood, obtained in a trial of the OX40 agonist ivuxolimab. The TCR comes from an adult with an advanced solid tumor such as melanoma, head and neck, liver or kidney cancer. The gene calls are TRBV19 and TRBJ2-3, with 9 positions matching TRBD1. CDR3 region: CASSPGQGSTDTQYF. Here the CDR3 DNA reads TGTGCCAGCTCTCCGGGACAGGGATCGACAGATACGCAGTATTTT.